A single sample gave rise to the 29 T cell receptor beta chains below, sequenced in a study of PD-1 blockade in classical Hodgkin lymphoma. Libraries were prepared by immunoSEQ multiplex PCR; TCRdb keeps only in-frame clonotypes and omits some of them. This table has 15,000 to 20,000 clones, around 82% appearing once. The time point: cycle 4 day 1 (C4D1), after 6 weeks of nivolumab. Each and every patient relapsed after autologous stem cell transplantation, and patients got differing brentuximab vedotin exposure. Sequenced here: peripheral blood mononuclear cells (PBMCs), sampled before the fourth cycle of nivolumab. The receptor set was obtained from a human donor with classical Hodgkin lymphoma.

The gene calls are TRBV9 and TRBJ2-5, with D possibly being TRBD2 (7 bases). Trimming stripped 0 bases from V and 7 bases from J, with 19 bases between. The CDR3 loop spans 16 amino acids. Germline V lookup: CDR1 SGDLS, CDR2 YYNGEE. CDR3 residues: CASSVAGGGGARTQYF. CDR3 bases: TGTGCCAGCAGCGTAGCTGGCGGAGGGGGGGCCAGGACCCAGTACTTC.

This chain connects TRBV13 to TRBJ2-3; D remains unclear. V lost 8 bases to trimming and J lost 4 bases, with 16 bases between them. Germline V gives CDR1 PRHDT, CDR2 FYEKMQ (reference sequence). The CDR3 loop spans 14 amino acids. CDR3 sequence (DNA): TGTGCCAGCTCTGGTTTCCCCTCCCCAGATACGCAGTATTTT. Translating gives CASSGFPSPDTQYF.

This chain uses TRBV19 with TRBJ1-5; tentatively, D is TRBD1 (6 bases). Trimming took off 8 bases at V and 0 bases at J, with 14 bases between the two ends. The length of the CDR3 is 15 residues. Germline V gene sequence: CDR1 LNHDA, CDR2 SQIVND (reference sequence). CDR3 region: CASSNRERSNQPQHF. In DNA form, the CDR3 reads TGTGCCAGTTCCAACAGGGAACGTAGCAATCAGCCCCAGCATTTT.

This chain connects TRBV28 to TRBJ2-7; the D gene could be TRBD1 or TRBD2 (5 bases each). The ends were cut back, 5 bases at V and 4 bases at J, with 12 bases in the middle. Germline V gene lookup returns CDR1 MDHEN and CDR2 SYDVKM. CDR3 length: 13 residues. The CDR3 DNA reads as TGTGCCAGCAGTCCTCGAGGGGCATACGAGCAGTACGTC. This translates into CASSPRGAYEQYV.

V is TRBV6-5 and J is TRBJ2-1, with 12 bases that match TRBD2. Germline V gene data show CDR1 as MNHEY and CDR2 as SVGAGI. The V segment lost 5 bases and the J segment 9 bases; nucleotides outside the gene matches: 8. The CDR3 is 15 residues long. In DNA, the CDR3 is TGTGCCAGCAGTATTGGGCTAGCGGGGGGGGTTGAGCAGTTCTTC. Residues: CASSIGLAGGVEQFF.

CDR3 residues: CASSERLTNEQFF. The DNA of the CDR3 is TGCGCCAGCAGTGAGAGACTGACCAATGAGCAGTTCTTC. V is TRBV10-1 and J is TRBJ2-1; D uncertain. Looked up from germline, CDR1 is WNHNN and CDR2 is SYGVQD (reference sequence). The V end lost 2 bases, the J end lost 6 bases, and 8 bases lay between the germline ends. This CDR3 is built from 13 residues.

The genes are TRBV2 and TRBJ2-7; TRBD1 aligns across 9 bases. J lost 2 bases, V lost 7 bases, and 15 bases had no gene match. CDR1 is SNHLY and CDR2 is FYNNEI in the germline V gene. CDR3 length: 17 residues. CDR3 in DNA: TGTGCCAGCAATACGATAGACCGGGACAGGGCAACCTACGAGCAGTACTTC. Encoded protein: CASNTIDRDRATYEQYF.

The chain carries TRBV7-8 and TRBJ1-6, with D tentatively TRBD1 (6 bases). Trimming cost V 8 bases and J 6 bases, with 17 bases left between them. The germline V gene encodes CDR1 SGHVS and CDR2 FQNEAQ. CDR3 length: 15 amino acids. The CDR3 DNA sequence: TGTGCCAGCGCCAGTGGCGGGACAAGTAATTCACCCCTCCACTTT. Protein sequence: CASASGGTSNSPLHF. Supplemented by reference TRBV7-8 and TRBJ1-6, the full variable domain reads GAGVSQSPRYKVAKRGQDVALRCDPISGHVSLFWYQQALGQGPEFLTYFQNEAQLDKSGLPSDRFFAERPEGSVSTLKIQRTQQEDSAVYLCASASGGTSNSPLHFGNGTRLTVT.

The V and J genes are TRBV5-1 and TRBJ2-5; 7 nucleotides match TRBD1. V trimming: 4 bases; J trimming: 2 bases; junction bases outside the gene matches: 5. The CDR3 length is 14 residues. Germline lookup yields CDR1 SGHRS and CDR2 YFSETQ. CDR3 coding DNA: TGCGCCAGCAGCCGAGGGGGCCCACAAGAGACCCAGTACTTC. Protein: CASSRGGPQETQYF.

In its sample, this clone was seen once. The V gene is TRBV2, the J gene TRBJ2-1; D possibly matches TRBD1 or TRBD2 (7 bases each). The CDR3 consists of 19 residues. Germline-derived CDR1 and CDR2 are SNHLY and FYNNEI. The V and J ends lost 4 bases and 2 bases respectively, with 24 bases between them. In nucleotides, the CDR3 is TGTGCCAGCAGTGGGAATCCACTAGAGGGGGCGGGGGCCTACAATGAGCAGTTCTTC. The encoded protein is CASSGNPLEGAGAYNEQFF.

CDR3 loop: CASSFSANEQFF. CDR3 bases: TGTGCCAGCAGCTTTAGCGCCAATGAGCAGTTCTTC. The V gene is TRBV7-9, the J gene TRBJ2-1; D may be TRBD2 (5 bases). Trimming removed 3 bases at V and 6 bases at J, with 6 bases between. Germline V gives CDR1 SEHNR, CDR2 FQNEAQ (reference sequence). This CDR3 comprises 12 residues.

By share, this clone ranks as medium-sized (0.01 to 0.1%). This rearrangement joins TRBV27 to TRBJ2-7; 10 bases align to TRBD1. This CDR3 contains 18 residues. Trimming removed 4 bases from V and 6 bases from J; junction bases left unmatched: 18. Germline V CDR1 and CDR2: MNHEY, SMNVEV (reference sequence). CDR3 residues: CASSSFSSMDRGGREQYF. The CDR3 DNA reads TGTGCCAGCAGTTCCTTTTCGAGCATGGACAGGGGGGGGCGCGAGCAGTACTTC.

The chain is built from TRBV7-2 and TRBJ2-1; D gene ambiguous. CDR3 length equals 11 residues. The germline V gene encodes CDR1 SGHTA and CDR2 FQGNSA. Trimming shortened V by 8 bases and J by 7 bases, and 9 bases separated the two germline ends. CDR3 bases: TGTGCCAGCGTGTTGTTGAATGAGCAGTTCTTC. It specifies CASVLLNEQFF.

The chain carries TRBV13 and TRBJ1-6, with D uncertain. Looked up from germline, CDR1 is PRHDT and CDR2 is FYEKMQ (reference sequence). The V end lost 5 bases, the J end lost 0 bases, and 14 bases lay between the germline ends. This CDR3 is 17 amino acids long. CDR3 DNA: TGTGCCAGCAGCCTTACCTATGGGAGCTCCTATAATTCACCCCTCCACTTT. It encodes CASSLTYGSSYNSPLHF.

This clone was counted only a few times. The chain joins TRBV19 to TRBJ1-5; 8 positions match TRBD1. Trimming removed 5 bases from V and 1 base from J; junction bases left unmatched: 10. Germline CDR1 reads LNHDA; CDR2 reads SQIVND (reference sequence). The CDR3 totals 17 residues. This CDR3 is CASSYHTGGMSNQPQHF. CDR3 coding DNA: TGTGCCAGTAGTTACCATACAGGGGGGATGAGCAATCAGCCCCAGCATTTT.

The rearrangement joins TRBV7-9 to TRBJ1-6; D uncertain. Germline CDR1 SEHNR, CDR2 FQNEAQ (reference sequence). CDR3 length: 17 amino acids. Between the trimmed V and J ends, which lost 5 bases and 0 bases, there was a span of 14 bases. CDR3 in amino acids: CASSPQSRSSYNSPLHF. DNA for the CDR3: TGTGCCAGCAGCCCCCAGTCACGGAGCTCCTATAATTCACCCCTCCACTTT.

The chain is built from TRBV9 and TRBJ2-2, with a tentative D call TRBD1 (6 bases). The CDR3 has 16 amino acids. Germline V gives CDR1 SGDLS, CDR2 YYNGEE. Between the trimmed V and J ends, which lost 0 bases and 7 bases, there was a span of 16 bases. The CDR3 region has the DNA TGTGCCAGCAGCGTAGTTGCAGGGGATGAGGGCGGGGAGCTGTTTTTT. Translating gives CASSVVAGDEGGELFF.

The V and J genes are TRBV6-5 and TRBJ2-3; TRBD1 matches 8 bases. The length of the CDR3 is 15 residues. Looked up from germline, CDR1 is MNHEY and CDR2 is SVGAGI. Unmatched junction bases numbered 12, after V lost 5 bases and J lost 8 bases. DNA for the CDR3: TGTGCCAGCAGTGGACAGGGACATGATAAGGGTACGCAGTATTTT. Residues: CASSGQGHDKGTQYF.

This chain joins TRBV5-1 and TRBJ2-5; 10 nucleotides align to TRBD1. J lost 4 bases, V lost 2 bases, and 8 bases had no gene match. Germline V lookup: CDR1 SGHRS, CDR2 YFSETQ. The CDR3 is 16 residues long. The CDR3 sequence is CASSFRQGATGETQYF. The CDR3 coding sequence is TGCGCCAGCAGCTTTAGACAGGGGGCTACGGGAGAGACCCAGTACTTC.

This clone is large by share. The rearrangement links TRBV6-6 to TRBJ1-5; a weak D match, TRBD1 (6 bases). The length of the CDR3 is 16 residues. V gave up 7 bases and J gave up 7 bases, with 23 bases separating them. Germline CDR1 and CDR2: MNHNY and SVGAGI (reference sequence). Here the CDR3 DNA reads TGTGCCAGCACCATCATGGGGGGGGCACCGGAACAGCCCCAGCATTTT. Translated, it gives CASTIMGGAPEQPQHF.

The chain employs TRBV7-6 and TRBJ2-1, with D tentatively TRBD1 (5 bases). Germline CDR1 and CDR2: SGHVS and FNYEAQ. V was shortened by 4 bases and J by 3 bases, with 10 bases between the two germline ends. This CDR3 has 14 residues. CDR3 DNA sequence: TGTGCCAGCAGCTATTCGACAGACTACAATGAGCAGTTCTTC. Translation: CASSYSTDYNEQFF.

The rearrangement links TRBV4-2 to TRBJ2-3; TRBD2 is a possible D gene (5 bases). There are 13 residues in the CDR3. From germline, CDR1 is LGHNA and CDR2 YNFKEQ. V lost 2 bases to trimming and J lost 11 bases, with 14 bases between them. In DNA, the CDR3 is TGTGCCAGCAGCCAACGGACTGGCGTTTGGCAGTATTTT. As protein: CASSQRTGVWQYF.

In its sample, this clone was seen a few times. The chain couples TRBV30 to TRBJ1-2; 7 bases map to TRBD1. Germline V CDR1 and CDR2: GTSNPN, SVGIG (reference sequence). Trimming cost V 1 base and J 4 bases; bases outside gene matches: 15. The CDR3 extends over 17 amino acids. CDR3 region: CAWSDRGLSTNIYGYTF. The CDR3 region has the DNA TGTGCCTGGAGTGACAGGGGCCTCTCCACGAATATCTATGGCTACACCTTC.

This clone appeared once. V usage is TRBV27 and J usage is TRBJ2-3; unclear D gene. V was trimmed by 4 bases and J by 1 base, leaving 9 bases between them. Germline loops: CDR1 MNHEY, CDR2 SMNVEV (reference sequence). The CDR3 totals 14 residues. CDR3 region: CASSSYPRTDTQYF. CDR3 nucleotide sequence: TGTGCCAGCAGTTCATATCCCCGCACAGATACGCAGTATTTT.

The chain has TRBV27 and TRBJ1-1, with 12 bases fitting TRBD1. The V and J ends lost 9 bases and 7 bases, in that order; junction bases with no gene match: 9. The CDR3 sequence is 14 residues long. The germline V gene encodes CDR1 MNHEY and CDR2 SMNVEV (reference sequence). In DNA, the CDR3 is TGTGCCAGTTGGCCGGGACAGGGGGCGATTGAAGCTTTCTTT. This translates into CASWPGQGAIEAFF.

This chain connects TRBV6-4 to TRBJ1-5, with D possibly matching TRBD1 (6 bases). V lost 4 bases to trimming and J lost 4 bases, with 8 bases between them. The CDR3 is 13 amino acids. CDR1 MRHNA and CDR2 SNTAGT come from the germline V gene. The CDR3, as DNA: TGTGCCAGCAGTGCTCAGGGGAATCAGCCCCAGCATTTT. Its protein product is CASSAQGNQPQHF.

The CDR3 here is CASSLGLAGAAGNIQYF. In DNA, the CDR3 is TGTGCCAGCAGCTTAGGACTAGCGGGAGCCGCTGGAAACATTCAGTACTTC. V gene TRBV7-8 combines with J gene TRBJ2-4; 12 bases are a match to TRBD2. CDR3 length equals 17 residues. Germline-derived CDR1 and CDR2 are SGHVS and FQNEAQ. The V segment lost 1 base and the J segment 6 bases; nucleotides outside the gene matches: 7.

The CDR3 DNA follows: TGTGCCAGCAGTGAATACAGGGTAGCTGGGGCCAACGTCCTGACTTTC. This codes for CASSEYRVAGANVLTF. This chain connects TRBV25-1 to TRBJ2-6; D perhaps matches TRBD1 (5 bases). Germline-derived CDR1 and CDR2 are MGHDK and SYGVNS. The CDR3 length is 16 residues. Trimming pared 0 bases from V and 2 bases from J, leaving 8 bases between. Full variable domain (remainder filled in from reference TRBV25-1 and TRBJ2-6): EADIYQTPRYLVIGTGKKITLECSQTMGHDKMYWYQQDPGMELHLIHYSYGVNSTEKGDLSSESTVSRIRTEHFPLTLESARPSHTSQYLCASSEYRVAGANVLTFGAGSRLTVL.

V gene TRBV7-9 combines with J gene TRBJ1-5; D is unclear. Trimming removed 8 bases at V and 7 bases at J, with 3 bases between. Germline-derived CDR1 and CDR2 are SEHNR and FQNEAQ (reference sequence). CDR3 size: 9 residues. CDR3 protein: CASFQPQHF. The CDR3 bases are TGTGCCAGCTTCCAGCCCCAGCATTTT.